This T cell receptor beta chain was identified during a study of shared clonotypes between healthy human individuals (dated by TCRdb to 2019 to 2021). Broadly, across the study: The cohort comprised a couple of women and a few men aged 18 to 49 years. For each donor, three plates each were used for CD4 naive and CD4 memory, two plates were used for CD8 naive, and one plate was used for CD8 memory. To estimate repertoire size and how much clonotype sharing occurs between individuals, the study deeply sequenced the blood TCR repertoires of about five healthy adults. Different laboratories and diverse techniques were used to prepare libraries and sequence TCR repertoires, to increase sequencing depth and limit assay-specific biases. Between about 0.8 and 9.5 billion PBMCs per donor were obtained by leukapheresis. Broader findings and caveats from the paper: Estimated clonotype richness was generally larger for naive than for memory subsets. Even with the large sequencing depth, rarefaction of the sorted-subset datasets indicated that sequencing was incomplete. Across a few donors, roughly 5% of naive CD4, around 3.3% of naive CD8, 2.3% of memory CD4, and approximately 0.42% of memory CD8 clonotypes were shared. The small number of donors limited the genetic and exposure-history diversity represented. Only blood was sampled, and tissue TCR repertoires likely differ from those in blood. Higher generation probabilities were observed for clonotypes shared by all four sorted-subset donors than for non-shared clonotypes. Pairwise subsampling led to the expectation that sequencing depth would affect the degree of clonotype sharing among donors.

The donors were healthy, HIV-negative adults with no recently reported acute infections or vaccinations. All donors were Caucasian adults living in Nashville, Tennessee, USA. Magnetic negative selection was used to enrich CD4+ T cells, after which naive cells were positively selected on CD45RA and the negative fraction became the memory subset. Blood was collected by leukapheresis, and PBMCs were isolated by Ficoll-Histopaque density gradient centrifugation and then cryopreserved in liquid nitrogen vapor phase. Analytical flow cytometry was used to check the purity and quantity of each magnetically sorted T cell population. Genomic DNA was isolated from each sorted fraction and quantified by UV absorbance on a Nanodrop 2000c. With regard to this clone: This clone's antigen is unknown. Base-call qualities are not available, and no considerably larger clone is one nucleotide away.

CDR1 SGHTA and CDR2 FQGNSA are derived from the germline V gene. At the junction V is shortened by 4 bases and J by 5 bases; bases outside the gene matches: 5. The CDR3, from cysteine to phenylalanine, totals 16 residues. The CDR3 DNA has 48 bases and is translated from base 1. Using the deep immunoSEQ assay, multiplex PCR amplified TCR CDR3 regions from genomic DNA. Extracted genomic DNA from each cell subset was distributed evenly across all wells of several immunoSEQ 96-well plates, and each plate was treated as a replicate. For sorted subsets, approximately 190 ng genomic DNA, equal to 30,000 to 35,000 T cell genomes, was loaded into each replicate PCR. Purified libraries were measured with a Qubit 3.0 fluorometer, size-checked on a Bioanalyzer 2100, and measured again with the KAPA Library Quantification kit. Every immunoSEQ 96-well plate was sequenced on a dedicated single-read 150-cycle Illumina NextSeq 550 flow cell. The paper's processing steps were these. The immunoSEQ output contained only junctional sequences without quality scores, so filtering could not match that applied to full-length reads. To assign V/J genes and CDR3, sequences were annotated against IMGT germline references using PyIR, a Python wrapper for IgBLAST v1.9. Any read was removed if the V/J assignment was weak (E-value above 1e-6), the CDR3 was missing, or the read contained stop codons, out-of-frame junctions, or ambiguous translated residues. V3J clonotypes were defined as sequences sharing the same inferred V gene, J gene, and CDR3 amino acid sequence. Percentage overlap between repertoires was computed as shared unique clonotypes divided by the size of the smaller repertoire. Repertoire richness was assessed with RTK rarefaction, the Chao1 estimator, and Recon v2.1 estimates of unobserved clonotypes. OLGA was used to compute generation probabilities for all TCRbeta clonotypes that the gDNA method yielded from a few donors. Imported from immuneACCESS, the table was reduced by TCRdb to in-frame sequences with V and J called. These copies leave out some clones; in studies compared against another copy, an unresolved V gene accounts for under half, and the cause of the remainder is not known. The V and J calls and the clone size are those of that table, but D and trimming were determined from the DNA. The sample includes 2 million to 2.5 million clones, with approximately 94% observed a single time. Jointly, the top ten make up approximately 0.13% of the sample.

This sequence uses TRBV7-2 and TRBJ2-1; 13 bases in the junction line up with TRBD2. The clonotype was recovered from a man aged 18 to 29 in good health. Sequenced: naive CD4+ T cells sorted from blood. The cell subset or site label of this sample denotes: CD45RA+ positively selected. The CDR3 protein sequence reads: CASSSRTSGSHNEQFF. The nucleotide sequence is TGTGCCAGCAGCTCCCGGACTAGCGGGAGCCACAATGAGCAGTTCTTC.